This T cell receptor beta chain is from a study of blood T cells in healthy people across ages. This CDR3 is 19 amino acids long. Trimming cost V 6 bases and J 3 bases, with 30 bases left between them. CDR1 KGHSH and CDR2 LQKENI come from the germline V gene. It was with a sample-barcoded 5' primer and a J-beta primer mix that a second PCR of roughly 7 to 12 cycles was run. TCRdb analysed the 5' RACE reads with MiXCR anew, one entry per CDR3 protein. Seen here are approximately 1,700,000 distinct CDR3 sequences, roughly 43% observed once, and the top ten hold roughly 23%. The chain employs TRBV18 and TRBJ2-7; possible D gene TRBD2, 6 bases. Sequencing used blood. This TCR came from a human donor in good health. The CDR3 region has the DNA TGTGCCAGCTCTCTCTTTTCCGGGCAGAACAAGGCGGGGAGCTACGAGCAGTACTTC. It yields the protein CASSLFSGQNKAGSYEQYF. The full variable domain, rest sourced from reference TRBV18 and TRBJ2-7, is NAGVMQNPRHLVRRRGQEARLRCSPMKGHSHVYWYRQLPEEGLKFMVYLQKENIIDESGMPKERFSAEFPKEGPSILRIQQVVRGDSAAYFCASSLFSGQNKAGSYEQYFGPGTRLTVT.